A single sample is the source of the 9 T cell receptor beta chains below, sequenced in a study of T cell responses to AZD1222 COVID-19 vaccine. Assay: immunoSEQ multiplex PCR; the TCRdb copy retains only in-frame clones and omits some. This sample carries approximately 18,000 clones, about 80% of them seen once, and the ten largest clones take approximately 15%. The sample in question was peripheral blood, obtained 28 days after the second AZD1222 dose. The receptors shown here come from an adult who received the AZD1222 COVID-19 vaccine.

J is TRBJ1-1 and V is TRBV28, with 9 bases identical to TRBD1. This CDR3 has 14 residues. Germline CDR1 and CDR2: MDHEN and SYDVKM. V was clipped by 4 bases and J by 6 bases; unmatched bases: 6. The CDR3 sequence is CASSSSGQGSEAFF. Here the CDR3 DNA reads TGTGCCAGCAGTTCCTCGGGACAGGGCTCTGAAGCTTTCTTT.

The V gene is TRBV18, the J gene TRBJ1-5; D is undetermined. Germline CDR1 reads KGHSH; CDR2 reads LQKENI. This CDR3 comprises 12 residues. V was cut by 3 bases and J by 3 bases, with 3 bases left in between. Written as DNA, the CDR3 is TGTGCCAGCTCACCCCCCAATCAGCCCCAGCATTTT. It specifies CASSPPNQPQHF.

This sequence joins TRBV6-5 and TRBJ1-4; D not certain. Germline V lookup: CDR1 MNHEY, CDR2 SVGAGI. Deletions cut 7 bases from V and 0 bases from J, with 12 bases between. The CDR3 is made up of 15 amino acids. DNA of the CDR3: TGTGCCAGCACTGGTGGGGTTGCAACTAATGAAAAACTGTTTTTT. Its translation: CASTGGVATNEKLFF.

The chain has TRBV6-6 and TRBJ2-2; 8 nucleotides match TRBD2. V was clipped by 6 bases and J by 2 bases; unmatched bases: 5. This CDR3 spans 15 amino acids. Germline values: CDR1 MNHNY, CDR2 SVGAGI (reference sequence). CDR3 bases: TGTGCCAGCAGGCTAAGCGGGGGAAACACCGGGGAGCTGTTTTTT. It codes for CASRLSGGNTGELFF.

This chain connects TRBV23-1 to TRBJ2-3; D gene unclear. TRBV23-1 is recorded as an ORF, its role being uncertain. Trimming took 6 bases from V and 0 from J, leaving 10 bases between them. The CDR3 sequence is 14 residues long. The CDR3 protein is CASSPVDSTDTQYF. CDR3 nucleotides: TGCGCCAGCAGCCCTGTGGACAGCACAGATACGCAGTATTTT.

The J gene is TRBJ1-6, the V gene TRBV18; the D gene is possibly TRBD1 (6 bases). The CDR3 runs 13 residues. CDR1 and CDR2 (germline): KGHSH, LQKENI. Trimming took 4 bases from V and 10 from J, leaving 11 bases between them. CDR3 residues: CASSLRDNSPLHF. DNA of the CDR3: TGTGCCAGCTCACTCCGGGACAACTCACCCCTCCACTTT.

This clone was recorded once. The chain has TRBV5-5 and TRBJ1-3; D ambiguous. The CDR3 is made up of 15 amino acids. CDR1 is SGHKS, CDR2 YYEKEE, per germline (reference sequence). V lost 0 bases and J lost 0, with 7 bases in between. CDR3 DNA: TGTGCCAGCAGCTTGGCGTGGGACTCTGGAAACACCATATATTTT. Protein sequence: CASSLAWDSGNTIYF.

The rearrangement joins TRBV5-4 to TRBJ1-2; D gene unclear. Trimming removed 3 bases at V and 0 bases at J, with 9 bases between. Germline values: CDR1 SGHNT, CDR2 YYREEE (reference sequence). The CDR3 is made up of 14 amino acids. The CDR3 sequence is CASSSGSANYGYTF. The CDR3 coding sequence is TGTGCCAGCAGCTCGGGATCCGCTAACTATGGCTACACCTTC.

This clone was detected a few times. As DNA, the CDR3 is TGTGCCAGCAGCTTAGGAGGAAACACCATATATTTT. It is translated as CASSLGGNTIYF. This chain uses TRBV13 with TRBJ1-3; D not resolved. The CDR3 extends over 12 amino acids. Germline V gene sequence: CDR1 PRHDT, CDR2 FYEKMQ (reference sequence). V lost 0 bases and J 4 bases, leaving 1 base between the germline ends.